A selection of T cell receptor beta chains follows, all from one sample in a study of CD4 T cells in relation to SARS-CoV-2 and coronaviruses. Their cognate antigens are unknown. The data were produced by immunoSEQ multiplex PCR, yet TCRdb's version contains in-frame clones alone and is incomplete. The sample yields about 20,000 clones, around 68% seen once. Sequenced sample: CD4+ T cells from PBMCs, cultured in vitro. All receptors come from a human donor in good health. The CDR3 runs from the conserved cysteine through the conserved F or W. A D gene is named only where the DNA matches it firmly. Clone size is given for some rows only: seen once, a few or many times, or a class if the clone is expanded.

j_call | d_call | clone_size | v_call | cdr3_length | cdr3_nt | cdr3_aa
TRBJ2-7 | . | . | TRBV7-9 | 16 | TGTGCCAGCAGCTCCCCTCCGGGGAGCGGTACCTACGAGCAGTACTTC | CASSSPPGSGTYEQYF
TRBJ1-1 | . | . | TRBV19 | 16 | TGTGCCAGTAGTCCGCCACGGGGGGGCCGAAACACTGAAGCTTTCTTT | CASSPPRGGRNTEAFF
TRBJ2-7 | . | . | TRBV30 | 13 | TGTGCCTGGAGTCACCGGGAGATATACGAGCAGTACTTC | CAWSHREIYEQYF
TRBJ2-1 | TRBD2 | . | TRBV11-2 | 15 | TGTGCCAGCAGCTCAAATAGCGGGAGTTTCAATGAGCAGTTCTTC | CASSSNSGSFNEQFF
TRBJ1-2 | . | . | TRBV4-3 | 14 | TGCGCCAGCAGCCAAGATCGAGATGGGGGGCGCTACACCTTC | CASSQDRDGGRYTF
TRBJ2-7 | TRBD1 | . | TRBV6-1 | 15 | TGTGCCAGCAGTGAGTCGACAGGGGCCCTCTACGAGCAGTACTTC | CASSESTGALYEQYF
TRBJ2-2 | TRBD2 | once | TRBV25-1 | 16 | TGTGCCAGCAGTGAATCTGCGGGACTACAAACCGGGGAGCTGTTTTTT | CASSESAGLQTGELFF
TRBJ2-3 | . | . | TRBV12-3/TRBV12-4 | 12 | TGTGCCAGCACCACCTGGGTAGATACGCAGTATTTT | CASTTWVDTQYF
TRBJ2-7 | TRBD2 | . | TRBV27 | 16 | TGTGCCAGCCAGTTGGGAGTAGCGGGGGGACCATACGAGCAGTACTTC | CASQLGVAGGPYEQYF
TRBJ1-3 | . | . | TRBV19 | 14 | TGTGCCAGTAGCTCTTGGGAAGATGGAAACACCATATATTTT | CASSSWEDGNTIYF
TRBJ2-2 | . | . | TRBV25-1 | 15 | TGTGCCAGCAGTGATCGCGGACGGGCCCCCGGGGAGCTGTTTTTT | CASSDRGRAPGELFF
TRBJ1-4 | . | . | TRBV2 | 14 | TGTGCCAGCAGCGGGGACGTTGGGAATGAAAAACTGTTTTTT | CASSGDVGNEKLFF
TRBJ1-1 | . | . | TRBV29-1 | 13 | TGCAGCGTGGGAGACAGGATGAACACTGAAGCTTTCTTT | CSVGDRMNTEAFF
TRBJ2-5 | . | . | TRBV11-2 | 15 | TGTGCCAGCAGCTCGTCGATCCTGTACCAAGAGACCCAGTACTTC | CASSSSILYQETQYF
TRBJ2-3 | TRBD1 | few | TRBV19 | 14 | TGTGCCAGTAGACCTACAGGGGGCGCCGATACGCAGTATTTT | CASRPTGGADTQYF
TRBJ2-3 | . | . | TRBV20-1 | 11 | TGCAGTGCCCGCCCCGCAGATACGCAGTATTTT | CSARPADTQYF
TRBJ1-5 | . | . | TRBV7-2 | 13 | TGTGCCAGCAGCCCGACGTGGAATCAGCCCCAGCATTTT | CASSPTWNQPQHF
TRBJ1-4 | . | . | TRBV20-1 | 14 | TGCAGTGCTAGTCCTGGGATCACTAATGAAAAACTGTTTTTT | CSASPGITNEKLFF
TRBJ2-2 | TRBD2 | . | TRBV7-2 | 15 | TGTGCCAGCAGCTTAGGCGGGGGTAACACCGGGGAGCTGTTTTTT | CASSLGGGNTGELFF
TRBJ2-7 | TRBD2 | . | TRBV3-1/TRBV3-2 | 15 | TGTGCCAGCAGCCGCTGGACTAGCGGGGGCCCCGAGCAGTACTTC | CASSRWTSGGPEQYF
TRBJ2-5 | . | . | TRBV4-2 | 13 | TGTGCCAGCAGCCAACCACCCGAGGAGACCCAGTACTTC | CASSQPPEETQYF
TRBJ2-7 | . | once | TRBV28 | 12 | TGTGCCAGCACAGAGAGCTCCTACGAGCAGTACTTC | CASTESSYEQYF
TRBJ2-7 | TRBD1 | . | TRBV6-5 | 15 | TGTGCCAGCAGTCCCGGGACAGGTGGTCTCTACGAGCAGTACTTC | CASSPGTGGLYEQYF
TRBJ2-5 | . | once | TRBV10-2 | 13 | TGCGCCAGCAGAAAAGGGCCCCAAGAGACCCAGTACTTC | CASRKGPQETQYF
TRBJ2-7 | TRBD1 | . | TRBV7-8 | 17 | TGTGCCAGCAGCTTACGATCCGGGACAGGGATTCCCTACGAGCAGTACTTC | CASSLRSGTGIPYEQYF
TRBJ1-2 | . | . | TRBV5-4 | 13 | TGTGCCAGCAGCTCCAGGGGAGACTATGGCTACACCTTC | CASSSRGDYGYTF
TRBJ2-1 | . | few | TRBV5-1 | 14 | TGCGCCAGCAGCGTCTCGTCGGGTTACAATGAGCAGTTCTTC | CASSVSSGYNEQFF
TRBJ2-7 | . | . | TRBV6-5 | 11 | TGTGCCAGCACAGGGGCCTACGAGCAGTACTTC | CASTGAYEQYF
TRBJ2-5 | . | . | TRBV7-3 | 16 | TGTGCCAGCAGCTTAAACGGGAACACGTACCAAGAGACCCAGTACTTC | CASSLNGNTYQETQYF
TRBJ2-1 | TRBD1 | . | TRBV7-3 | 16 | TGTGCCAGCAGCTCCTCGCACGGGACAGGGGACAATGAGCAGTTCTTC | CASSSSHGTGDNEQFF
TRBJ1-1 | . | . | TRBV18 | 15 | TGTGCCAGCTCACCGGCCGCAGGGAGGGTCACTGAAGCTTTCTTT | CASSPAAGRVTEAFF
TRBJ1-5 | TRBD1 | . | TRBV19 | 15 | TGTGCCAGTACCCCCCGTGACAGGGTGGGGCAGCCCCAGCATTTT | CASTPRDRVGQPQHF
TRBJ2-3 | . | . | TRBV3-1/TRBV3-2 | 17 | TGTGCCAGCAGCCAAGATCAGCTGGGCAGGGATATAGATACGCAGTATTTT | CASSQDQLGRDIDTQYF
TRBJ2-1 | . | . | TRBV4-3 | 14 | TGCGCCAGCAGCCCAGGCGCTGGGACGGGTGAGCAGTTCTTC | CASSPGAGTGEQFF
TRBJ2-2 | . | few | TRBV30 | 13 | TGTGCCTGGAGCCTCGTTTCCACCGGGGAGCTGTTTTTT | CAWSLVSTGELFF
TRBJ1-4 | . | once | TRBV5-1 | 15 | TGCGCCAGCAGCGCAACCGGGACAAAGGATGAAAAACTGTTTTTT | CASSATGTKDEKLFF